One sample yielded the 26 T cell receptor beta chains listed below, sequenced in a study of blood T cell repertoires in COVID-19. Data came from immunoSEQ multiplex PCR; TCRdb stores just in-frame clones and leaves some out. This sample has about 260,000 clones, with over 80% found just once. Source material: peripheral blood. The receptors shown here come from a woman in her seventies with COVID-19, enrolled during active disease.

The gene calls are TRBV5-3 and TRBJ1-6; TRBD1 aligns across 10 bases. TRBV5-3 is an ORF, and what it does is uncertain. This CDR3 spans 15 amino acids. V lost 4 bases and J lost 9; bases outside the gene matches: 7. CDR3 DNA: TGTGCCAGAAGCATACGTGGGACAGGGGTTTCACCCCTCCACTTT. Encoded protein: CARSIRGTGVSPLHF.

J is TRBJ2-7 and V is TRBV11-3, with 8 bases lining up with TRBD2. The CDR3 contains 15 residues. Germline values: CDR1 SGHNT, CDR2 YENEEA. V was pared by 6 bases and J by 5 bases, with 12 bases of the junction left unmatched. CDR3 DNA sequence: TGTGCCAGCAGGATGACGGGAGGGCCTAGGAACGAGCAGTACTTC. Encoded protein: CASRMTGGPRNEQYF.

V gene TRBV11-2 combines with J gene TRBJ2-7; 10 nucleotides agree with TRBD2. Per the germline V gene, CDR1 is SGHAT and CDR2 is FQNNGV. The CDR3 spans 15 residues. V lost 5 bases, J lost 0 bases, and 4 bases stayed unmatched. CDR3 amino acids: CASSPAGGLSYEQYF. Here the CDR3 DNA reads TGTGCCAGCAGCCCAGCGGGAGGGCTCTCCTACGAGCAGTACTTC.

In nucleotides, the CDR3 is TGTGCCAGCTCACCGCAAATGACCGGACAGGGGGCTATCCAGCAGTACTTC. Residues: CASSPQMTGQGAIQQYF. V and J are TRBV18 and TRBJ2-7; 11 nucleotides agree with TRBD1. Trimming removed 3 bases from V and 8 bases from J; junction bases left unmatched: 15. The germline V gene encodes CDR1 KGHSH and CDR2 LQKENI. The CDR3 loop spans 17 amino acids.

In this sample, this clone turned up a few times. The V call is TRBV4-2, the J call TRBJ1-3; D call uncertain. Trimming left V 0 bases short and J 1 base short, with 16 bases between. The CDR3 is 18 residues long. CDR1 and CDR2 from the germline V gene are LGHNA and YNFKEQ. CDR3 protein: CASSQEFSARGSGNTIYF. The CDR3 DNA is TGTGCCAGCAGCCAAGAATTTTCAGCAAGAGGATCTGGAAACACCATATATTTT.

This chain uses TRBV19 with TRBJ1-5; 10 positions match TRBD1. The CDR3 is made up of 16 amino acids. V was clipped by 6 bases and J by 1 base; unmatched bases: 6. Germline CDR1 is LNHDA and CDR2 is SQIVND (reference sequence). The CDR3 DNA sequence: TGTGCCAGTAGCAAATTGGGACAGGGGAGCAATCAGCCCCAGCATTTT. This translates into CASSKLGQGSNQPQHF.

The chain recombines TRBV6-5 with TRBJ1-1, with D possibly being TRBD1 (6 bases). Trimming stripped 8 bases from V and 1 base from J, with 17 bases between. The CDR3 is 15 amino acids. Germline CDR1 reads MNHEY; CDR2 reads SVGAGI. The CDR3: CASVPAQGQNTEAFF. The CDR3 DNA is TGTGCCAGCGTCCCTGCACAGGGTCAGAACACTGAAGCTTTCTTT.

V usage is TRBV6-1 and J usage is TRBJ2-1; 13 bases match TRBD2. Germline lookup yields CDR1 MNHNS and CDR2 SASEGT. The CDR3 sequence is 15 residues long. V lost 2 bases and J lost 11; bases outside the gene matches: 6. The CDR3 bases are TGTGCCAGCAGTGAATACGGACTAGCGGGAGAAAAGCAGTTCTTC. Translated: CASSEYGLAGEKQFF.

The rearrangement uses TRBV29-1 and TRBJ1-2, with TRBD1 identical over 7 bases. Unmatched junction bases numbered 3, after V lost 7 bases and J lost 1 base. The CDR3 loop spans 12 amino acids. In germline, CDR1 is SQVTM, CDR2 ANQGSEA. The DNA for the CDR3 is TGCAGCGGAGGGGGCCATAACTATGGCTACACCTTC. Its translation is CSGGGHNYGYTF.

The V and J genes are TRBV6-6 and TRBJ2-1, with TRBD1 matching 9 bases. The CDR3 has 16 amino acids. J lost 3 bases, V lost 2 bases, and 5 bases had no gene match. Germline V CDR1 and CDR2: MNHNY, SVGAGI (reference sequence). The DNA of the CDR3 is TGTGCCAGCAGTTACCTTAGACAGGGGGGCTACAATGAGCAGTTCTTC. Translated, it gives CASSYLRQGGYNEQFF.

The chain recombines TRBV6-5 with TRBJ1-1; the match to TRBD1 covers 8 bases. The germline V gene has CDR1 MNHEY and CDR2 SVGAGI. The V segment lost 6 bases and the J segment 5 bases; nucleotides outside the gene matches: 11. The CDR3 is made up of 15 amino acids. CDR3 sequence: CASRTGQGARTEAFF. CDR3 sequence (DNA): TGTGCCAGCAGGACAGGACAGGGCGCAAGGACTGAAGCTTTCTTT.

This clone has a single count. This chain joins TRBV15 and TRBJ1-5; 7 positions match TRBD1. Looked up from germline, CDR1 is LNHNV and CDR2 is YYDKDF (reference sequence). This CDR3 is built from 16 residues. The V gene end was trimmed by 1 base and the J gene end by 1 base; junction bases not matched to a gene: 4. The CDR3, as DNA: TGTGCCACCAGCAGAGGGGCAGGGGGAAGCAATCAGCCCCAGCATTTT. As protein: CATSRGAGGSNQPQHF.

The J gene is TRBJ1-1, the V gene TRBV23-1; the D is unclear. TRBV23-1 belongs to the ORF category, with a function that is uncertain. Trimming took 1 base from V and 0 from J, leaving 9 bases between them. CDR3 size: 15 residues. The CDR3 loop is CASSQLNGMNTEAFF. The CDR3 region has the DNA TGCGCCAGCAGTCAATTAAACGGGATGAACACTGAAGCTTTCTTT.

The chain has TRBV11-2 and TRBJ1-1; TRBD1 is a possible D gene (6 bases). CDR1 and CDR2 (germline): SGHAT, FQNNGV. The CDR3 loop spans 14 amino acids. With 3 bases removed from V and 10 bases from J, the gap between germline ends came to 18 bases. CDR3 sequence: CASSLGTSKTGAFF. Here the CDR3 DNA reads TGTGCCAGCAGCTTGGGGACATCCAAGACGGGAGCTTTCTTT.

This sequence joins TRBV19 and TRBJ2-7, with D unclear. CDR1 and CDR2 from the germline V gene are LNHDA and SQIVND (reference sequence). V lost 4 bases, J lost 3 bases, and 19 bases lay in between. The CDR3 contains 16 residues. In nucleotides, the CDR3 is TGTGCCAGTAGTAACCGAAATTCGGCAGGTAACTACGAGCAGTACTTC. It is translated as CASSNRNSAGNYEQYF. Filled out from reference TRBV19 and TRBJ2-7, the complete variable domain reads DGGITQSPKYLFRKEGQNVTLSCEQNLNHDAMYWYRQDPGQGLRLIYYSQIVNDFQKGDIAEGYSVSREKKESFPLTVTSAQKNPTAFYLCASSNRNSAGNYEQYFGPGTRLTVT.

This rearrangement joins TRBV5-1 to TRBJ2-7; 14 nucleotides match TRBD2. This CDR3 contains 18 residues. J gave up 7 bases and V 6 bases, and 18 bases lay outside the gene matches. Germline CDR1 reads SGHRS; CDR2 reads YFSETQ. The CDR3 region has the DNA TGCGCCAGCACCACGGGGGACCCGGGGACTAGCGGGAGAGGGGAGCAGTACTTC. Amino acids: CASTTGDPGTSGRGEQYF.

This clone appeared once. The gene calls are TRBV6-2 or TRBV6-3 and TRBJ2-6; tentatively, D is TRBD2 (5 bases). CDR3 length: 16 residues. Deletions cut 7 bases from V and 0 bases from J, with 13 bases between. Germline-derived CDR1 and CDR2 are MNHEY and SVGEGT. The chain's CDR3 is CASTPMGSSGANVLTF. The DNA of the CDR3 is TGTGCCAGCACCCCCATGGGGAGCTCTGGGGCCAACGTCCTGACTTTC.

This chain links TRBV28 with TRBJ2-7; TRBD2 aligns across 11 bases. This CDR3 has 14 amino acids. Germline V gives CDR1 MDHEN, CDR2 SYDVKM. V lost 2 bases, J lost 3 bases, and 0 bases stayed unmatched. In DNA, the CDR3 is TGTGCCAGCAGTTTACTAGCGGGAGGCTACGAGCAGTACTTC. Translation gives CASSLLAGGYEQYF.

The chain uses TRBV3-1 (or the pseudogene TRBV3-2) and TRBJ1-2; TRBD1 is a possible D gene (6 bases). Between the trimmed V and J ends, which lost 4 bases and 4 bases, there was a span of 13 bases. The CDR3 is made up of 14 amino acids. Germline values: CDR1 LGHDT, CDR2 YNNKEL (reference sequence). DNA for the CDR3: TGTGCCAGCAGCCTAAGGGGGGGGTTCTATGGCTACACCTTC. It translates to CASSLRGGFYGYTF.

This clone was seen just once. The V gene is TRBV11-2, the J gene TRBJ2-3; TRBD2 agrees at 10 bases. V shed 6 bases and J 0 bases; nucleotides not matched to a gene: 6. This CDR3 has 16 amino acids. Germline values: CDR1 SGHAT, CDR2 FQNNGV. Written as DNA, the CDR3 is TGTGCCAGCAGGGTACTAGCGGGACCCAGCACAGATACGCAGTATTTT. It specifies CASRVLAGPSTDTQYF. Supplemented by reference TRBV11-2 and TRBJ2-3, the full variable domain reads EAGVAQSPRYKIIEKRQSVAFWCNPISGHATLYWYQQILGQGPKLLIQFQNNGVVDDSQLPKDRFSAERLKGVDSTLKIQPAKLEDSAVYLCASRVLAGPSTDTQYFGPGTRLTVL.

The chain employs TRBV6-5 and TRBJ2-7; D is perhaps TRBD1 (5 bases). The CDR3 has 15 residues. The V end was cut by 0 bases, the J end by 0 bases, with 9 bases between. Germline CDR1 is MNHEY and CDR2 is SVGAGI. The chain's CDR3 is CASSYSFDSSYEQYF. The CDR3 nucleotides are TGTGCCAGCAGTTACTCGTTCGACAGCTCCTACGAGCAGTACTTC.

CDR3 region: CASSKAKIRGRGNTEAFF. CDR3 bases: TGTGCCAGCAGCAAAGCAAAAATTAGGGGGAGGGGGAACACTGAAGCTTTCTTT. The chain carries TRBV21-1 and TRBJ1-1. TRBV21-1 is shown as a pseudogene. This CDR3 spans 18 amino acids.

The rearrangement links TRBV6-5 to TRBJ1-6; D gene ambiguous. V was trimmed by 8 bases and J by 9 bases, leaving 11 bases between them. The CDR3 covers 12 residues. Looked up from germline, CDR1 is MNHEY and CDR2 is SVGAGI. The CDR3 spells CASEQYRSPLHF. The CDR3 DNA is TGTGCCAGCGAACAGTATCGTTCACCCCTCCACTTT.

The chain is built from TRBV11-3 and TRBJ2-1; D possibly corresponds to TRBD1 (5 bases). This CDR3 region has 15 residues. CDR1 and CDR2 (germline): SGHNT, YENEEA. Trimming pared 2 bases from V and 0 bases from J, leaving 8 bases between. In nucleotides, the CDR3 is TGTGCCAGCAGCTTAAGGGGATACTCCTACAATGAGCAGTTCTTC. Translation gives CASSLRGYSYNEQFF.

The V and J genes are TRBV10-3 and TRBJ2-7; D perhaps matches TRBD1 (5 bases). The germline V gene encodes CDR1 ENHRY and CDR2 SYGVKD. The CDR3 has 17 residues. Trimming stripped 0 bases from V and 2 bases from J, with 17 bases between. The CDR3 is CAISESSTGRFTYEQYF. CDR3 nucleotides: TGTGCCATCAGTGAGTCGAGCACAGGCAGGTTTACCTACGAGCAGTACTTC.

The rearrangement uses TRBV10-3 and TRBJ2-1, with 10 bases fitting TRBD2. Germline V lookup: CDR1 ENHRY, CDR2 SYGVKD. With 7 bases clipped from V and 8 bases from J, the junction kept 8 bases outside the gene matches. The CDR3 is 14 residues long. CDR3 loop: CAIKGSGRSDEQFF. The CDR3 DNA reads TGTGCCATCAAAGGTAGCGGGAGGTCGGATGAGCAGTTCTTC.